This paragraph covers one T cell receptor (beta chain) sequence. Its antigen is not known. It was with 60 Vbeta and 13 Jbeta primers that the PCR ran. Here immunoSEQ multiplex PCR was the method, and the copy in TCRdb shows in-frame clones only, minus some. The listing contains 40,000 or so clones. This sample is part of a study of cytomegalovirus exposure and HLA in healthy donors. Notes on the study in general: A later look showed TCR association rates differing by HLA locus, highest for DRB1 and lowest for HLA-C. Specific recognition of CMV antigens was confirmed in vitro for three chains (all CMV-associated). Segments of the TCR beta V type were, in most cases, productive about 90% or about 30% of the time in an earlier analysis.

The specimen sequenced was PBMCs. The sequence came from a male donor in good health and CMV-seronegative.

The CDR3 DNA is TGTGCCAGCAGCTCCGGGACTAGCCCTAGCACAGATACGCAGTATTTT. Its protein product is CASSSGTSPSTDTQYF. The J gene is TRBJ2-3, the V gene TRBV5-5; TRBD2 matches at 9 bases. The CDR3 consists of 16 residues. Germline V gene lookup returns CDR1 SGHKS and CDR2 YYEKEE (reference sequence). V shed 3 bases, J shed 0 bases, and the junction held 5 bases outside the gene matches.